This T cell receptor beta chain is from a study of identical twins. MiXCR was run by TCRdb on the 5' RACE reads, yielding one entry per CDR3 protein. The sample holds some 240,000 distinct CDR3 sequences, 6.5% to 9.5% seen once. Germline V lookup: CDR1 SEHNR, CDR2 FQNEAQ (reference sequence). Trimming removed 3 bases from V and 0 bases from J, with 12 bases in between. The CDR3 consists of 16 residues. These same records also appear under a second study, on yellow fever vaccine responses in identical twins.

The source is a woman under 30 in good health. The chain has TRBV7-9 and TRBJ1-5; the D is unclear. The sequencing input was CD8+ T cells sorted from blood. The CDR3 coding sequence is TGTGCCAGCAGCTTGGTAGGGCTGGATAGCAATCAGCCCCAGCATTTT. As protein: CASSLVGLDSNQPQHF.